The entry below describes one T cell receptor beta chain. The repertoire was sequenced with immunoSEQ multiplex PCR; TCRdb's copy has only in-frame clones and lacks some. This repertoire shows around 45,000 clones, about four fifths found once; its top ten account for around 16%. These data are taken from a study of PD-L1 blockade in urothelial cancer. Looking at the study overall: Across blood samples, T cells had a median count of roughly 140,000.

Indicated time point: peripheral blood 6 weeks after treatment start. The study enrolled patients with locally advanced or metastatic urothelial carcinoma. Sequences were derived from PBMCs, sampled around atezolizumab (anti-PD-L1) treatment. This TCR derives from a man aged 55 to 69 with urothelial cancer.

CDR3 loop: CASSPLGGNTGELFF. CDR3 in DNA: TGTGCCAGCAGCCCCCTGGGGGGTAACACCGGGGAGCTGTTTTTT. The V call is TRBV9, the J call TRBJ2-2; a possible D gene is TRBD2 (6 bases). CDR1 and CDR2 (germline): SGDLS, YYNGEE. The CDR3 loop spans 15 amino acids. Trimming took 4 bases from V and 2 from J, leaving 12 bases between them. The full variable domain, rest sourced from reference TRBV9 and TRBJ2-2, is DSGVTQTPKHLITATGQRVTLRCSPRSGDLSVYWYQQSLDQGLQFLIQYYNGEERAKGNILERFSAQQFPDLHSELNLSSLELGDSALYFCASSPLGGNTGELFFGEGSRLTVL.